One sample yielded the 9 T cell receptor beta chains listed below, sequenced in a study of control samples from healthy donors and cancer patients. Clones were read by immunoSEQ multiplex PCR, and TCRdb kept only the in-frame ones, dropping some. In the table there are 90,000 or so clones, just under 85% of which are singletons. Sequencing input: blood. These receptors originate from a young man in good health.

CDR3 sequence reads: CASSESGRYTEAFF. CDR3 coding DNA: TGTGCCAGCAGTGAATCAGGGAGGTACACTGAAGCTTTCTTT. The rearrangement links TRBV25-1 to TRBJ1-1, with D tentatively TRBD1 (5 bases). CDR1 is MGHDK, CDR2 SYGVNS, per germline. The CDR3 sequence is 14 residues long. Trimming pared 1 base from V and 3 bases from J, leaving 9 bases between.

This rearrangement joins TRBV5-1 to TRBJ1-3, with D possibly matching TRBD1 (5 bases). The CDR3 contains 15 residues. Trimming removed 0 bases from V and 6 bases from J, with 13 bases in between. Germline CDR1 SGHRS, CDR2 YFSETQ. CDR3 nucleotide sequence: TGCGCCAGCAGCTTGGCCGGGACCGGCCAAAACACCATATATTTT. Amino acid sequence: CASSLAGTGQNTIYF.

The V gene is TRBV18, the J gene TRBJ2-7; D remains unclear. This CDR3 is 15 amino acids long. The germline gives CDR1 KGHSH, CDR2 LQKENI. V lost 3 bases to trimming and J lost 5 bases, with 17 bases between them. CDR3 sequence: CASSPIRSSGDEQYF. The CDR3 nucleotides read TGTGCCAGCTCACCTATACGGTCGTCTGGGGACGAGCAGTACTTC.

The CDR3 DNA reads as TGCGCCAGCACCCCAGTAGCGGGCGCTTACAATGAGCAGTTCTTC. Residues: CASTPVAGAYNEQFF. This chain joins TRBV5-1 and TRBJ2-1, with 7 positions matching TRBD2. J lost 4 bases, V lost 6 bases, and 10 bases had no gene match. CDR1 and CDR2 from the germline V gene are SGHRS and YFSETQ. The CDR3 extends over 15 amino acids.

The chain couples TRBV19 to TRBJ1-6; D gene uncertain. There are 16 residues in the CDR3. V lost 6 bases and J lost 7, with 19 bases in between. Per the germline V gene, CDR1 is LNHDA and CDR2 is SQIVND (reference sequence). The CDR3 sequence: CASRPTELGANSPLHF. CDR3 bases: TGTGCCAGTAGACCCACGGAACTGGGAGCGAATTCACCCCTCCACTTT.

The genes are TRBV21-1 and TRBJ2-7; the table assigns TRBD1, which was not confirmed against the DNA. TRBV21-1 is labeled a pseudogene. This CDR3 contains 13 residues. As DNA, the CDR3 is TGTGCCAGCAGCAAGGACAGATCATACGAGCAGTACTTC. Amino acid sequence: CASSKDRSYEQYF.

The chain employs TRBV10-3 and TRBJ1-1; TRBD1 is a possible D gene (5 bases). V lost 7 bases and J lost 5, with 11 bases in between. The CDR3 runs 12 residues. Germline V gene sequence: CDR1 ENHRY, CDR2 SYGVKD. CDR3 sequence (DNA): TGTGCCATCAACTCTGGGGCTACTGAAGCTTTCTTT. Translation: CAINSGATEAFF.

J is TRBJ1-2 and V is TRBV9; TRBD1 aligns across 7 bases. With V trimmed by 4 bases and J by 6 bases, 12 bases remained unmatched. The CDR3 length is 15 residues. Germline values: CDR1 SGDLS, CDR2 YYNGEE. CDR3 DNA sequence: TGTGCCAGCAGCCCTCGACAGGGAGGTGGCCATGGCTACACCTTC. Residues: CASSPRQGGGHGYTF.

The chain is built from TRBV20-1 and TRBJ2-7, with D possibly TRBD1 on 5 matching bases. The germline gives CDR1 DFQATT, CDR2 SNEGSKA (reference sequence). The CDR3 has 11 amino acids. V was clipped by 5 bases and J by 5 bases, with 10 bases between them. The CDR3 loop reads CSAEDSHEQYF. The CDR3 coding sequence is TGCAGTGCTGAAGACAGCCACGAGCAGTACTTC.